The entry that follows covers one T cell receptor (beta chain) sequence. CDR1 and CDR2 (germline): KGHDR, SFDVKD. CDR3 length equals 14 residues. With 5 bases removed from V and 3 bases from J, the gap between germline ends came to 9 bases. Treatment noted: some 20 received Ad26.COV2.S at low or high dose, single or two shots; about 5 received placebo; per-sample allocation not given. Repertoires come from day 63 after the first vaccine or placebo injection. The data were produced by immunoSEQ multiplex PCR, yet TCRdb's version contains in-frame clones alone and is incomplete. The table lists about 680,000 clones, roughly 90% of them singletons. This record comes from a study of Ad26.COV2.S vaccination and SARS-CoV-2 variants.

The source is a person aged 18-65 years who received the Ad26.COV2.S COVID-19 vaccine or a placebo. Sequencing was performed on peripheral blood, taken in a trial of Ad26.COV2.S vaccine versus placebo. V is TRBV24-1 and J is TRBJ2-2; maybe TRBD2 (6 bases). This CDR3 is CATSAGLYTGELFF. In DNA form, the CDR3 reads TGTGCCACCAGTGCGGGACTTTACACCGGGGAGCTGTTTTTT.